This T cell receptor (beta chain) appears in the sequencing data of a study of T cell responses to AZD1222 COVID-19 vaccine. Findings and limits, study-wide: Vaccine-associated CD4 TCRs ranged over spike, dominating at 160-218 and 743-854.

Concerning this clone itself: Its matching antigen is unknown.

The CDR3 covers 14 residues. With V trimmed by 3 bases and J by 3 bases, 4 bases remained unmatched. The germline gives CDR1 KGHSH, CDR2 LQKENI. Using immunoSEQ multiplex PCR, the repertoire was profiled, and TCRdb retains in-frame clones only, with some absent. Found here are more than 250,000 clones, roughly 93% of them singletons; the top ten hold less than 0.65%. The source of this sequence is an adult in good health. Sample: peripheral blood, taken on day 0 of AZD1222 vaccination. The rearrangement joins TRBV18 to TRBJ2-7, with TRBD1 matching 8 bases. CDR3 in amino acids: CASSPSQGVYEQYF. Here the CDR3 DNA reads TGTGCCAGCTCACCGTCACAGGGGGTCTACGAGCAGTACTTC.